One sample yielded the 31 T cell receptor beta chains listed below, sequenced in a study of blood T cell repertoires in COVID-19. TCRdb's copy holds only in-frame clones and misses some; the assay was immunoSEQ multiplex PCR. The sample records some 63,000 clones, around 79% being singletons. The material sequenced was peripheral blood. These TCRs come from a human donor in a cohort sampled during active COVID-19.

The gene calls are TRBV11-3 and TRBJ2-2; TRBD1 matches at 7 bases. This CDR3 has 14 residues. CDR1 is SGHNT and CDR2 is YENEEA in the germline V gene. Trimming cost V 3 bases and J 6 bases; bases outside gene matches: 4. The CDR3 region has the DNA TGTGCCAGCAGCTTCGGGACAGAAGCCGGGGAGCTGTTTTTT. This sequence encodes CASSFGTEAGELFF.

This clone was detected once. The chain has TRBV7-2 and TRBJ1-6; D might be TRBD1 (5 bases). CDR1 is SGHTA and CDR2 is FQGNSA in the germline V gene. V lost 3 bases and J lost 8, with 17 bases in between. The length of the CDR3 is 16 residues. The CDR3 nucleotides are TGTGCCAGCAGCTTCAGCGGGGGAAGGCTGGATTCACCCCTCCACTTT. Its translation: CASSFSGGRLDSPLHF.

This chain joins TRBV5-1 and TRBJ2-1, with D tentatively TRBD1 (6 bases). CDR3 length equals 15 residues. Trimming removed 1 base at V and 6 bases at J, with 14 bases between. Germline V gene data show CDR1 as SGHRS and CDR2 as YFSETQ. DNA of the CDR3: TGCGCCAGCAGCTTGTTCCAGGGGAGCTCCAATGAGCAGTTCTTC. Translation: CASSLFQGSSNEQFF.

This clone has a single count. The chain joins TRBV7-8 to TRBJ1-1; TRBD1 agrees at 8 bases. The CDR3 runs to 16 residues. The V gene end was trimmed by 5 bases and the J gene end by 1 base; junction bases not matched to a gene: 9. Germline loops: CDR1 SGHVS, CDR2 FQNEAQ. The CDR3 region is CASSARTGFTNTEAFF. The CDR3 DNA is TGTGCCAGCAGCGCACGGACAGGGTTTACGAACACTGAAGCTTTCTTT.

The chain combines TRBV5-1 with TRBJ1-2; TRBD1 agrees at 11 bases. The J segment lost 0 bases and the V segment lost 4 bases, leaving 2 bases of the junction unmatched. CDR3 size: 15 residues. Germline loops: CDR1 SGHRS, CDR2 YFSETQ. The CDR3 here is CASSRTGGPNYGYTF. The CDR3 bases are TGCGCCAGCAGCAGGACAGGGGGCCCTAACTATGGCTACACCTTC. Full variable domain (outside the CDR3, taken from reference TRBV5-1 and TRBJ1-2): KAGVTQTPRYLIKTRGQQVTLSCSPISGHRSVSWYQQTPGQGLQFLFEYFSETQRNKGNFPGRFSGRQFSNSRSEMNVSTLELGDSALYLCASSRTGGPNYGYTFGSGTRLTVV.

The genes are TRBV7-6 and TRBJ1-2; D uncertain. Trimming took 3 bases from V and 4 from J, leaving 9 bases between them. The CDR3 contains 13 residues. Looked up from germline, CDR1 is SGHVS and CDR2 is FNYEAQ. The CDR3 region is CASSFEGFYGYTF. The CDR3 DNA follows: TGTGCCAGCAGCTTCGAGGGTTTCTATGGCTACACCTTC.

The chain couples TRBV10-3 to TRBJ2-7, with 8 bases lining up with TRBD1. V shed 11 bases, J shed 7 bases, and the junction held 13 bases outside the gene matches. The germline V gene encodes CDR1 ENHRY and CDR2 SYGVKD. This CDR3 comprises 13 residues. The CDR3 protein is CAAQGGIVREQYF. The CDR3 region has the DNA TGTGCCGCACAGGGGGGCATAGTTAGAGAGCAGTACTTC.

This chain connects TRBV10-3 to TRBJ2-7; 7 bases line up with TRBD1. CDR1 and CDR2 (germline): ENHRY, SYGVKD. The CDR3 totals 13 residues. V gave up 6 bases and J gave up 3 bases; unmatched junction bases: 5. The CDR3 reads CAIRRDSGYEQYF. Here the CDR3 DNA reads TGTGCCATCAGGAGGGACAGTGGCTACGAGCAGTACTTC.

V is TRBV28 and J is TRBJ2-1; perhaps TRBD1 as D (6 bases). The CDR3 covers 14 residues. The germline V gene encodes CDR1 MDHEN and CDR2 SYDVKM. The germline V and J ends were trimmed by 6 bases and 3 bases, with 12 bases remaining between them. The CDR3 region is CASSLGAGYNEQFF. CDR3 bases: TGTGCCAGCAGCCTGGGGGCGGGCTACAATGAGCAGTTCTTC.

The CDR3 DNA follows: TGTGCCAGCAGCTACCCGGACAGGGGGATAGAGCAGTACTTC. It yields the protein CASSYPDRGIEQYF. This chain joins TRBV7-9 and TRBJ2-7, with 10 nucleotides matching TRBD1. Germline V gene lookup returns CDR1 SEHNR and CDR2 FQNEAQ (reference sequence). Unmatched junction bases numbered 7, after V lost 4 bases and J lost 7 bases. CDR3 length: 14 amino acids.

The sample holds many counts of this clone. The rearrangement uses TRBV9 and TRBJ2-7, with 10 bases matching TRBD2. Germline CDR1 reads SGDLS; CDR2 reads YYNGEE. V lost 8 bases and J lost 5; bases outside the gene matches: 4. The CDR3 consists of 12 residues. CDR3 coding DNA: TGTGCCAGTGGGACTAGCGACCACGAGCAGTACTTC. Encoded protein: CASGTSDHEQYF.

The chain couples TRBV7-8 to TRBJ1-4; TRBD1 matches at 10 bases. Losses at the gene ends were 5 bases for V and 5 bases for J; bases not matched to a gene: 2. The CDR3 covers 14 residues. Germline values: CDR1 SGHVS, CDR2 FQNEAQ. The CDR3 nucleotides are TGTGCCAGCAGCAGACAGGGGGCGAATGAAAAACTGTTTTTT. Its protein is CASSRQGANEKLFF.

This sequence joins TRBV10-3 and TRBJ1-1, with D perhaps TRBD1 (5 bases). This CDR3 has 13 amino acids. The germline V gene encodes CDR1 ENHRY and CDR2 SYGVKD. The V gene lost 6 bases and the J gene lost 10 bases, with 18 bases spanning the gap. The CDR3 coding sequence is TGTGCCATCAGAGCGGGACCTCGGATGGGAGCTTTCTTT. Amino acid sequence: CAIRAGPRMGAFF.

This clone has only one observation. The chain uses TRBV7-2 and TRBJ2-7; TRBD1 matches at 10 bases. The CDR3 loop spans 14 amino acids. Germline CDR1 SGHTA, CDR2 FQGNSA. V lost 5 bases and J lost 7; bases outside the gene matches: 8. The CDR3, as DNA: TGTGCCAGCAGCCCGAGACAGGGGGCGGGTGAGCAGTACTTC. Translation gives CASSPRQGAGEQYF.

V usage is TRBV11-2 and J usage is TRBJ2-3; 9 positions agree with TRBD1. The germline CDR1 and CDR2 sequences are SGHAT and FQNNGV. This CDR3 is 15 amino acids long. J gave up 1 base and V 5 bases, and 4 bases lay outside the gene matches. This chain's CDR3 is CASSRRTGGTDTQYF. The DNA of the CDR3 is TGTGCCAGCAGCAGAAGGACAGGGGGCACAGATACGCAGTATTTT.

The rearrangement uses TRBV6-6 and TRBJ2-1, with a weak D call TRBD2 (5 bases). Germline CDR1 MNHNY, CDR2 SVGAGI (reference sequence). This CDR3 has 15 residues. The V end lost 6 bases, the J end lost 5 bases, and 17 bases lay between the germline ends. CDR3 amino acids: CASRSGLAPHNEQFF. The CDR3 DNA reads as TGTGCCAGCAGGAGTGGGCTAGCTCCCCACAATGAGCAGTTCTTC.

This clone was recorded once. The rearrangement uses TRBV28 and TRBJ2-1; TRBD2 agrees at 7 bases. V shed 2 bases and J 3 bases; nucleotides not matched to a gene: 4. Germline CDR1 is MDHEN and CDR2 is SYDVKM. The CDR3 has 15 residues. In DNA, the CDR3 is TGTGCCAGCAGTTTACTGGGGGGGAACTACAATGAGCAGTTCTTC. Its protein is CASSLLGGNYNEQFF.

Turning to this clone: The junction shows a germline mismatch at one end, possibly a read error. The chain recombines TRBV7-7 with TRBJ2-1; D remains ambiguous. The CDR3 is 19 residues long. CDR1 and CDR2 from the germline V gene are SSHAT and FNYEAQ (reference sequence). The CDR3 DNA is TGTGCTAGCAGCCTTGGGCCCACTCACTCCCCCCCGGCCTACAATGAGCAGTTCTTC. Protein sequence: CASSLGPTHSPPAYNEQFF.

The chain carries TRBV5-6 and TRBJ2-5; 15 nucleotides match TRBD2. Looked up from germline, CDR1 is SGHDT and CDR2 is YYEEEE. The junction had 4 bases not matched to a gene; V was cut back by 3 bases and J by 4 bases. The CDR3 loop spans 16 amino acids. The CDR3, as DNA: TGTGCCAGCAGCTGGGGACTAGCGGGAGGAGGAGAGACCCAGTACTTC. Translating it yields CASSWGLAGGGETQYF.

This clone was seen only a few times. This chain uses TRBV4-2 with TRBJ1-2, with D unresolved. This CDR3 has 15 amino acids. The V end lost 4 bases, the J end lost 0 bases, and 12 bases lay between the germline ends. Germline CDR1 is LGHNA and CDR2 is YNFKEQ. The CDR3: CASSRPGSSNYGYTF. The DNA of the CDR3 is TGTGCCAGCAGCCGCCCCGGGAGCTCTAACTATGGCTACACCTTC.

V gene TRBV11-2 combines with J gene TRBJ1-1; 7 bases align to TRBD1. CDR1 and CDR2 (germline): SGHAT, FQNNGV. The length of the CDR3 is 13 residues. The V and J ends lost 8 bases and 7 bases, in that order; junction bases with no gene match: 10. CDR3 nucleotide sequence: TGTGCCAGCTCCCGCAGGGGGACCGATGAAGCTTTCTTT. This encodes CASSRRGTDEAFF. Full variable domain (outside the CDR3, taken from reference TRBV11-2 and TRBJ1-1): EAGVAQSPRYKIIEKRQSVAFWCNPISGHATLYWYQQILGQGPKLLIQFQNNGVVDDSQLPKDRFSAERLKGVDSTLKIQPAKLEDSAVYLCASSRRGTDEAFFGQGTRLTVV.

This clone was observed a handful of times. The chain carries TRBV29-1 and TRBJ2-7, with D tentatively TRBD1 (6 bases). The germline CDR1 and CDR2 sequences are SQVTM and ANQGSEA. This CDR3 comprises 14 residues. V lost 1 base, J lost 6 bases, and 16 bases lay in between. The CDR3 sequence is CSVEGDTWTREQYF. The CDR3 DNA reads as TGCAGCGTTGAAGGGGACACCTGGACGCGCGAGCAGTACTTC.

The chain's CDR3 is CASSMDSNYGYTF. For the CDR3, the DNA is TGCGCCAGCAGCATGGACAGTAACTATGGCTACACCTTC. The chain is built from TRBV5-1 and TRBJ1-2, with TRBD1 as a possible D gene (6 bases). This CDR3 spans 13 amino acids. The V end was cut by 4 bases, the J end by 1 base, with 8 bases between. Germline CDR1 and CDR2: SGHRS and YFSETQ.

This clone was observed a handful of times. V usage is TRBV5-1 and J usage is TRBJ2-7; 12 nucleotides align to TRBD1. Germline V lookup: CDR1 SGHRS, CDR2 YFSETQ. J gave up 3 bases and V 4 bases, and 11 bases lay outside the gene matches. The CDR3 extends over 17 amino acids. The CDR3 sequence is CASSQYMGTGGGYEQYF. The DNA for the CDR3 is TGCGCCAGCAGCCAATACATGGGGACAGGGGGCGGCTACGAGCAGTACTTC.

This rearrangement joins TRBV14 to TRBJ1-1; D may be TRBD1 (5 bases). The CDR3 totals 21 residues. CDR1 and CDR2 (germline): SGHDN, FVKESK. V dropped 3 bases and J dropped 2 bases, with 31 bases sitting between them. The CDR3 region is CASSQRQFFLNVPNINTEAFF. As DNA, the CDR3 is TGTGCCAGCAGCCAGAGACAGTTCTTTCTTAACGTGCCAAACATTAACACTGAAGCTTTCTTT.

The chain has TRBV30 and TRBJ2-7, with a weak D call TRBD2 (7 bases). The V end lost 8 bases, the J end lost 5 bases, and 19 bases lay between the germline ends. The CDR3 is 13 residues long. Germline V CDR1 and CDR2: GTSNPN, SVGIG (reference sequence). The CDR3 DNA sequence: TGTGCCGGAGGGAGGGGGAGAGGGAACGAGCAGTACTTC. Protein product: CAGGRGRGNEQYF.

This clone is categorized as hyperexpanded. The chain carries TRBV12-3 or TRBV12-4 and TRBJ2-1; weak D call: TRBD2 (6 bases). V was shortened by 3 bases and J by 7 bases, with 10 bases between the two germline ends. CDR3 length: 13 residues. Here the CDR3 reads CASSFPGENEQFF. The CDR3 DNA follows: TGTGCCAGCAGTTTCCCGGGAGAGAATGAGCAGTTCTTC.

The J gene is TRBJ2-1, the V gene TRBV5-1, with 11 positions matching TRBD2. Trimming cost V 5 bases and J 5 bases; bases outside gene matches: 6. The V gene's germline CDR1 is SGHRS and CDR2 YFSETQ. The CDR3 is made up of 15 amino acids. The CDR3 here is CASSHSGRENNEQFF. For the CDR3, the DNA is TGCGCCAGCAGTCATAGCGGGAGGGAGAACAATGAGCAGTTCTTC.

The chain uses TRBV29-1 and TRBJ1-2; 9 bases agree with TRBD1. After removal of 6 bases from V and 8 bases from J, the junction contained 10 bases not matched to a gene. The CDR3 is 13 residues long. Germline assignment: CDR1 SQVTM and CDR2 ANQGSEA. The chain's CDR3 is CSVRGTGMGGYTF. CDR3 coding DNA: TGCAGCGTCCGCGGGACAGGGATGGGAGGCTACACCTTC.

The chain is built from TRBV7-2 and TRBJ2-3; D unclear. The CDR3 sequence is 13 residues long. Germline values: CDR1 SGHTA, CDR2 FQGNSA. The ends were cut back, 6 bases at V and 0 bases at J, with 7 bases in the middle. Written as DNA, the CDR3 is TGTGCCAGCAGTACTACTAGCACAGATACGCAGTATTTT. This encodes CASSTTSTDTQYF.

The V gene is TRBV6-6, the J gene TRBJ1-5; TRBD1 might be the D (6 bases). Deletions cut 4 bases from V and 5 bases from J, with 12 bases between. Germline loops: CDR1 MNHNY, CDR2 SVGAGI (reference sequence). This CDR3 has 14 residues. CDR3 residues: CASSSRDTHQPQHF. CDR3 coding DNA: TGTGCCAGCAGTTCCAGGGACACACATCAGCCCCAGCATTTT.